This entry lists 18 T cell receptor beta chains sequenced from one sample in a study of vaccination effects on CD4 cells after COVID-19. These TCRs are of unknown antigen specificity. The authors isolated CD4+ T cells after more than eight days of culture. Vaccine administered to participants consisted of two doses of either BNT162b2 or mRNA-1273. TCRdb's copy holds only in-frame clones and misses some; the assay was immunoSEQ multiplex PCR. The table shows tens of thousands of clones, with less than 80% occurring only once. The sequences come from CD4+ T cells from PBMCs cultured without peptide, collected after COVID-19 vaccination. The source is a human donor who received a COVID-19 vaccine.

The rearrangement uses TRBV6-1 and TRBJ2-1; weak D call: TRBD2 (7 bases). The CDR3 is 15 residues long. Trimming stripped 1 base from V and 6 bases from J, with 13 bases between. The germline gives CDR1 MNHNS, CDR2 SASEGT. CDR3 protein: CASSEVGGAFNEQFF. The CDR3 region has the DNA TGTGCCAGCAGTGAAGTGGGGGGGGCCTTCAATGAGCAGTTCTTC.

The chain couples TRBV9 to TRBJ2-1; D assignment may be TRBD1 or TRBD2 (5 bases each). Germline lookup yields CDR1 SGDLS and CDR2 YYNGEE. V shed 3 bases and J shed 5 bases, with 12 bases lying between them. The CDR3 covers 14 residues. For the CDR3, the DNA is TGTGCCAGCAGCGCGAAGGGACCCAACAATGAGCAGTTCTTC. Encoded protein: CASSAKGPNNEQFF.

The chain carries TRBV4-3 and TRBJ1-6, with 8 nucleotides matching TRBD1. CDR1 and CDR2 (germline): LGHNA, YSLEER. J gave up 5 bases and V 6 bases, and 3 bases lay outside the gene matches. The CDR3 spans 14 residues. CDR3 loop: CASSQDRDNSPLHF. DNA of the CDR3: TGCGCCAGCAGTCAGGACAGGGATAATTCACCCCTCCACTTT.

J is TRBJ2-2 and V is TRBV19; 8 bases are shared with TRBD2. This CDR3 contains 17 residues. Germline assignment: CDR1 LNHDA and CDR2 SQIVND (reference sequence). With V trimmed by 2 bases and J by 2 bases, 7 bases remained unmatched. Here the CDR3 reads CASSIMPAGVNTGELFF. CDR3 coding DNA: TGTGCCAGTAGTATAATGCCAGCGGGGGTTAACACCGGGGAGCTGTTTTTT.

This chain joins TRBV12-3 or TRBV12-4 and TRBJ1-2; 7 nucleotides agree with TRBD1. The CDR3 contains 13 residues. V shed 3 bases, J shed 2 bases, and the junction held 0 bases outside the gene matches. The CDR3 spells CASSLTGNYGYTF. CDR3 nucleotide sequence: TGTGCCAGCAGTTTGACAGGGAACTATGGCTACACCTTC.

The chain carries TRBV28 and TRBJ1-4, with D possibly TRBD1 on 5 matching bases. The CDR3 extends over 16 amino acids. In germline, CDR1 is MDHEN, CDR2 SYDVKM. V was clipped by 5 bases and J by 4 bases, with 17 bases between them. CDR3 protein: CASSTNAQGVNEKLFF. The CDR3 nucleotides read TGTGCCAGCAGTACAAACGCTCAGGGAGTTAATGAAAAACTGTTTTTT.

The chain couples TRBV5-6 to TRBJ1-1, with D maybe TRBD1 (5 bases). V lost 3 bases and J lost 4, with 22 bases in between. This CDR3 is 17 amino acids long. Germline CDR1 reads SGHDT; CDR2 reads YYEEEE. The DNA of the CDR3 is TGTGCCAGCAGCTGGGTGGGGGAGGAAGCAAGGGGCACTGAAGCTTTCTTT. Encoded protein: CASSWVGEEARGTEAFF.

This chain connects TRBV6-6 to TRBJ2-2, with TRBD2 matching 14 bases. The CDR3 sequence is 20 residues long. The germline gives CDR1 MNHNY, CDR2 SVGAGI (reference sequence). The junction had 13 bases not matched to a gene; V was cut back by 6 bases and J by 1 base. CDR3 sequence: CASSPAGGLAGGKNTGELFF. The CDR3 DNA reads TGTGCCAGCAGCCCCGCGGGTGGACTAGCGGGGGGCAAGAACACCGGGGAGCTGTTTTTT.

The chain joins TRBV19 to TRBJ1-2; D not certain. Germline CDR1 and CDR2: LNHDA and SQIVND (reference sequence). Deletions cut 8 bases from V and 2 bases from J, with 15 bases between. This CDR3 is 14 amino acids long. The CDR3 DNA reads TGTGCCAGTCATCCGGGAACTTCGAACTATGGCTACACCTTC. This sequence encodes CASHPGTSNYGYTF.

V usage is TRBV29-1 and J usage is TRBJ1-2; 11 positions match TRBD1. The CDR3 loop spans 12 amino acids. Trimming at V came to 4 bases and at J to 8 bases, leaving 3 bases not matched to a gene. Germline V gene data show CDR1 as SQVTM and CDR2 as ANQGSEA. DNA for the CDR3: TGCAGCGTTGGGGGACAGGGGGTCGGCTACACCTTC. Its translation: CSVGGQGVGYTF.

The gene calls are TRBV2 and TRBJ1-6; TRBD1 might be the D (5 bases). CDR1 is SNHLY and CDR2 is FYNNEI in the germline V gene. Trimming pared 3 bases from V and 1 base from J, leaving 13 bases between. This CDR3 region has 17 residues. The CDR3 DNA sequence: TGTGCCAGCAGTGATGTGGGGGTGGGTTCCTATAATTCACCCCTCCACTTT. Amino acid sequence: CASSDVGVGSYNSPLHF.

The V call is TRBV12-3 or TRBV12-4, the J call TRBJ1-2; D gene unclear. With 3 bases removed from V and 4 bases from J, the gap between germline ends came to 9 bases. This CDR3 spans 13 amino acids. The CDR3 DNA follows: TGTGCCAGCAGTTTGCCCGGGATCTATGGCTACACCTTC. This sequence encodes CASSLPGIYGYTF.

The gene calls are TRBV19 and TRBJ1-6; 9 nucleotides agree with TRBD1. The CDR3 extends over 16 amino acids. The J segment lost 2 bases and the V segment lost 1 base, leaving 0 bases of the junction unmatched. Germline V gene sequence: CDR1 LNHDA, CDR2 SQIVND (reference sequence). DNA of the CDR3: TGTGCCAGTAGTATAGGGACAGGGGCCTATAATTCACCCCTCCACTTT. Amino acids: CASSIGTGAYNSPLHF.

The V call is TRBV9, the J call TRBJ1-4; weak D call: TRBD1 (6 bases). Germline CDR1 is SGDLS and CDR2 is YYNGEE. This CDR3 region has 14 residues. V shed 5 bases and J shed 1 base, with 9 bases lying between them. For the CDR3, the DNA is TGTGCCAGCAGTGCAGGGGTAACTAATGAAAAACTGTTTTTT. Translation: CASSAGVTNEKLFF.

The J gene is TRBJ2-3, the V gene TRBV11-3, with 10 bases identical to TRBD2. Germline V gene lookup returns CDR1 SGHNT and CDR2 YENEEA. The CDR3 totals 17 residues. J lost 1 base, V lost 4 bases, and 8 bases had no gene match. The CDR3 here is CASSSRTSGIRTDTQYF. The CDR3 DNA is TGTGCCAGCAGCTCCCGGACTAGCGGTATCCGCACAGATACGCAGTATTTT. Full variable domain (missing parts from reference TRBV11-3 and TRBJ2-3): EAGVVQSPRYKIIEKKQPVAFWCNPISGHNTLYWYLQNLGQGPELLIRYENEEAVDDSQLPKDRFSAERLKGVDSTLKIQPAELGDSAVYLCASSSRTSGIRTDTQYFGPGTRLTVL.

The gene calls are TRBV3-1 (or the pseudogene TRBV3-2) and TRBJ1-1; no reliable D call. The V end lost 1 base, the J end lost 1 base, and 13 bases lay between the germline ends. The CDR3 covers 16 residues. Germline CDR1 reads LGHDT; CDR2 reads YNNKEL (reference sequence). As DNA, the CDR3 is TGTGCCAGCAGCCAAGGGTTAGGGCAGACGAACACTGAAGCTTTCTTT. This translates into CASSQGLGQTNTEAFF.

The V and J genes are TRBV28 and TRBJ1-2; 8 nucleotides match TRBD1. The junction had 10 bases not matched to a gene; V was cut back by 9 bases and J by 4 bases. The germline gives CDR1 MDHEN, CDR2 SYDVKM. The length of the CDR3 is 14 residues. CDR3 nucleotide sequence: TGTGCCAGTCGGACAGGGTCGTTGGGCTATGGCTACACCTTC. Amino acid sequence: CASRTGSLGYGYTF.

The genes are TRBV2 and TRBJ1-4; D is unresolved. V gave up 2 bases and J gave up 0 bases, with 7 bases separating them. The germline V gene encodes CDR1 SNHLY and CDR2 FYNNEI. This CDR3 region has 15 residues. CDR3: CASSERRPTNEKLFF. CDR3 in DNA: TGTGCCAGCAGTGAACGGCGGCCAACTAATGAAAAACTGTTTTTT.